These T cell receptor beta chains were read from a single sample in a study of T cell responses to AZD1222 COVID-19 vaccine. Data came from immunoSEQ multiplex PCR; TCRdb stores just in-frame clones and leaves some out. In the table there are tens of thousands of clones, around 90% of which are singletons. Sample: peripheral blood, taken 28 days after the second dose of the MenACWY control vaccine. These receptors all stem from an adult who received the MenACWY meningococcal vaccine as a control. Each CDR3 is given with its conserved first and last residue. The D gene is left open where the match is weak.

J	V	D	DNA	CDR3
TRBJ2-1	TRBV30	TRBD2	TGTGCCTGGAGGCCATACGTGGGACTAAGCTCCTACAATGAGCAGTTCTTC	CAWRPYVGLSSYNEQFF
TRBJ2-6	TRBV29-1	-	TGCAGCGTTGAAGGCCCTGGGGCCAACGTCCTGACTTTC	CSVEGPGANVLTF
TRBJ1-5	TRBV5-8	TRBD1	TGTGCCAGCAGCTTGGGGACAGGACGCCAGCCCCAGCATTTT	CASSLGTGRQPQHF
TRBJ2-4	TRBV30	-	TGTGCCTGGAGTCGCCAAGACAGCAAAAACATTCAGTACTTC	CAWSRQDSKNIQYF
TRBJ2-2	TRBV14	-	TGTGCCAGCAGCCACCGGACTTTCACCGGGGAGCTGTTTTTT	CASSHRTFTGELFF
TRBJ1-3	TRBV12-5	-	TGTGCTAGTGGTTCACGGGACTTCGGAAACACCATATATTTT	CASGSRDFGNTIYF
TRBJ1-4	TRBV11-1	-	TGTGCCAGCAGCGCCCGGGCGGGTAATGAAAAACTGTTTTTT	CASSARAGNEKLFF
TRBJ2-7	TRBV6-5	TRBD2	TGTGCCAGCAGCCTAGTACTAGCGGGAGGGTACGAGCAGTACTTC	CASSLVLAGGYEQYF
TRBJ2-5	TRBV24-1	TRBD2	TGTGCCACCAGTGATTTAGCGGGAGCGGGGGAGACCCAGTACTTC	CATSDLAGAGETQYF
TRBJ1-1	TRBV10-2	-	TGCGCCAGCAGTGAAGGCCCAGAAGCTTTCTTT	CASSEGPEAFF
TRBJ2-1	TRBV4-3	TRBD2	TGCGCCAGCAGCCAAGGTCCGGGAGGACTAGCGGGAGCCCTCTCCTACAATGAGCAGTTCTTC	CASSQGPGGLAGALSYNEQFF